The sequence of this TCR beta chain was determined in a study of cytomegalovirus exposure and HLA in healthy donors (dated by TCRdb to 2017 to 2019). At the level of the whole study: According to an earlier analysis of 550 to 750 of the donors, about 190 million T cells yielded some 110 million unique TCR beta sequences and less than 300 Gb of sequence data. To study patterns of TCR occurrence, a later analysis re-analyzed previously published TCR beta repertoires from around 660 donors and added high-resolution HLA genotyping. Across about 370 genotyped donors of the cohort, an average of about 220,000 unique TCR beta nucleotide sequences per donor were sequenced, and roughly a sixth of those sequences were non-productive. Approximately 310 gigabases of sequencing data and approximately 85 million unique TCR sequences were included in an early release covering 500 to 750 HLA-typed donors. The study was designed to test whether signatures of past pathogen exposure could be identified by cataloging public T cell receptors. In a later genetic analysis, genome-wide SNP genotypes for about 55% of the roughly 700 donors were used, and that subset was treated as a discovery cohort. HLA typing included class I and class II loci at four-digit resolution. Every discovery cohort repertoire had been produced on one sequencing platform. The genetic ancestry cluster associated with self-reported Caucasian donors included 70% to 85% of the roughly 400 genotyped donors. Rather than drawing on any new phenotypic data, the later analysis identified candidate immune exposures from TCR beta sequences and the way those sequences occurred across donors. A separate validation cohort of about 110 different subjects was used in addition to the roughly 700-subject first cohort. The number of donors typed differed by locus, with about 629-630 for A, B, C, DRB1 and DQB1, roughly 520 for DQA1, nearly 610 for DPA1, and around 430 for DPB1. Roughly 5 DR-DQ haplotypes were handled as single units for association and clustering, since linkage in the cohort was strong. To predict cytomegalovirus infection status, the study combined high-throughput TCR immunosequencing, statistical association of individual TCRs with disease status, and machine learning. The study profiled the T cell repertoires of some 610 subjects by immunosequencing and related them to cytomegalovirus serostatus. Donor age, sex, ethnicity and CMV serostatus were compiled together with the repertoire data. In an earlier analysis of 500 to 650 of the donors, high-throughput TCR beta sequencing was used to judge whether each TCR beta V gene segment behaved as functional or pseudogenic. On the study overall, not on this receptor specifically: Because the 87-base-pair reads could not distinguish some IMGT-functional V segments, including TRBV6-2 and TRBV6-3, those segments were excluded. In a later analysis, about 17,000 TCR beta sequences were associated with specific HLA alleles at a false discovery rate of 0.05. Three of the identified cytomegalovirus-associated TCR beta chains were confirmed in vitro to be specific for cytomegalovirus antigens. In a later genetic analysis, a missense DCLRE1C variant was associated with V-gene and J-gene trimming of TCR beta chains, and the association was replicated in an independent cohort. In a later analysis, TCR association rates were found to vary across HLA loci, with the most associated TCRs seen for DRB1 alleles and the fewest for HLA-C alleles. According to a later genetic analysis, donors in an Asian-associated ancestry cluster had fewer N-insertions in productive TCRs than the approximately 670-donor mean. A later analysis found that most CMV-associated TCR beta chains appeared HLA-restricted, with HLA associations seemingly driven largely by CMV exposure. A later analysis found that HLA-associated TCR beta chains were more clonally expanded and had lower generation probabilities than equally common non-associated chains. Most TCR sequences were seen in very few donors, while some public TCRs were found in many individuals. According to the authors, the approach could potentially be generalized to other disease states and immunological phenotypes. Several of the top co-occurrence clusters appeared to be linked to parvovirus B19, influenza, CMV and Epstein-Barr virus, according to a later analysis. The sequencing pipeline was judged likely to have produced a cluster of highly shared sequence variants as a technical artifact. In the study, some 180 TCR beta chains were listed as associated with cytomegalovirus. Roughly uniform sequencing depth across donors was assumed in presence/absence analyses, although this assumption may not hold. Because counts were too low, roughly 18 rarely observed V segments, including chromosome 9 orphons, were left out of the earlier analysis of a few hundred of the donors. A further reported finding was that TCR beta sequences accurately predicted the HLA-A and HLA-B alleles for most subjects in the first cohort. The classifier was reported to diagnose cytomegalovirus status with high specificity and sensitivity in both the original cohort and the validation cohort. When HLA alleles, especially DR and DQ, strongly co-occurred, TCR associations were difficult to assign to individual alleles. In an earlier analysis of 450 to 750 of the donors, most TCR beta V segments appeared in productive rearrangements about 87% or about 30% of the time, broadly matching IMGT annotations. CMV serostatus was the only immune exposure information available for the cohort. The cohort was sequenced for TCR beta chains only, and without alpha or paired-chain data the features that could be detected were limited. Linkage disequilibrium might explain the correlated functional status among segregating V segments, but an unknown experimental factor could not be excluded. HLA typing was unavailable for some donors at each locus, so association tests used only the typed subset.

On this clone itself: The antigen it recognizes is unknown. No much larger clonotype is one base removed from it; base qualities were not supplied. The sample contains more than one DNA sequence encoding this CDR3.

The cohort comprised some 680 healthy bone marrow donors. Cohort members were all nominally healthy when sampled, although unrecorded immune exposures were likely present. The donor tested CMV seronegative, placing the donor among the 350 to 400 seronegative members of the cohort. A peripheral blood sample was provided by each donor, and peripheral blood mononuclear cells were used for TCR beta sequencing. Genomic DNA was extracted from the blood cell samples with the Qiagen DNeasy Blood Extraction Kit. The library came from the immunoSEQ multiplex PCR assay. For the multiplex PCR, a mixture combining 60 forward primers for TCR Vbeta segments and 13 reverse primers for TCR Jbeta segments was used. Amplification of the CDR3 region of rearranged TCR beta genes was performed with a multiplex PCR assay on genomic DNA. The amplified TCR beta libraries were sequenced on the Illumina HiSeq System as 87-base-pair reads. As for how the authors treated the data: A later analysis counted approximately 84 million unique TCR beta chains across the 640 or so repertoires, and 10 million to 12 million of these chains were shared by at least two donors. Raw reads were error-corrected and collapsed into unique sequences with a nearest-neighbor algorithm that merged closely related sequences to remove PCR and sequencing errors. To assign V, D and J gene segments, CDR3 sequences were aligned to IMGT reference sequences. For a sequence to be retained, a match of at least six nucleotides to both a V gene segment and a J gene segment was required. Rearrangements were classified as productive when the CDR3 lacked stop codons and remained in frame with V and J, and all other rearrangements were classified as non-productive. CDR3 was defined according to IMGT convention as the region running from the second conserved V-encoded cysteine to the conserved J-encoded phenylalanine. In an earlier analysis of more than 550 of the donors, sequences lacking an unambiguous match to a single V gene segment were excluded. An earlier analysis of roughly 590 of the donors called V segments functional above 56.7% productive rearrangements and segregating when the between-donor standard deviation exceeded 5%. A statistical classification framework was built for diagnosing cytomegalovirus status from the catalog of TCR beta chain sequences. In a later analysis, TCR nucleotide sequences were compared against IMGT/GENE-DB human TR gene sequences so that V and J genes could be assigned. The TCRdist pipeline was used in a later analysis to assign CDR3 sequences and most-parsimonious VDJ recombination scenarios. In a later analysis, each TCR beta chain was defined by its CDR3 amino acid sequence together with its V-gene family, and reads without a unique V-gene family were excluded. To address suspected cross-contamination and a sequencing artifact, a later analysis removed roughly 580 highly shared, low-generation-probability nucleotide sequences. For each public chain, a later analysis derived a clonal expansion index from normalized ranks of inferred template counts within each repertoire. In a later analysis, generation probabilities were computed using a VDJ recombination model fitted to out-of-frame rearrangements, and the results were checked against IGoR. In a later analysis, TCR-TCR, TCR-HLA and TCR-CMV co-occurrence was scored with hypergeometric tests, and a repertoire-size bias correction was applied to TCR pairs. False discovery rates were estimated in a later analysis by permuting HLA or CMV assignments 20 times. In a later analysis, co-occurring TCRs were grouped using DBSCAN, and TCRdist sequence similarity was added for clustering within HLA-allele-positive subsets. Repertoires with fewer than 30,000 or more than 120,000 public chains, plus five repertoires with anomalous nucleotide sharing, were excluded from co-occurrence clustering. TCRdb re-hosts the immuneACCESS table, in-frame sequences only. Its copies lack some clones; in the studies checked, an unresolved V gene accounts for under half of them, and the cause for the rest is not known. The V and J calls and clone size are taken from that table; D and trimming were inferred from the DNA. The sample includes 150,000 to 200,000 clones, with 70% to 85% observed a single time. Roughly 1.7% of the sample is taken by the ten largest.

CDR1 and CDR2 are read off the germline V gene as SGHRS and YFSETQ. The CDR3 spans 15 residues, from the cysteine through the phenylalanine. The retained sequence is limited to the CDR3, 45 bases, with the frame set at the first base. V is cut by 8 bases and J by 0 bases, and the space between the germline ends is 15 bases. The source of this sequence is a woman aged 25 to 39 in good health and CMV-seronegative. Sequencing used PBMCs. The chain employs TRBV5-1 and TRBJ2-1, with TRBD2 perhaps the D gene, on 6 matching bases. The sequenced DNA is TGCGCCAGTTCCCCTGACGGGAGCTCCTACAATGAGCAGTTCTTC. Translated, this is CASSPDGSSYNEQFF.